This TCR beta chain is drawn from a study of blood T cells in healthy people across ages (dated by TCRdb to between 2015 and 2017). As for the study more broadly: In model experiments, roughly one uniquely barcoded TCR beta cDNA molecule per two T cells was captured by template switching. Age-related changes in TCR beta repertoire diversity were measured in the study by deep sequencing normalized with unique cDNA molecular identifiers. The donors were split into four age groups: young (average around 15 years), middle-aged (nearly 40), aged (about 56) and long-lived (approximately 80). To avoid experimental bias, donors of different ages were randomly spread across the sequencing lanes. The study analyzed two additional independent replicas of 1 million unique cDNA reads from the same blood draw for two donors, one aged 18 to 29 and one aged 80 or older.

General study outcomes and caveats: Compared with the aged group, the long-lived group had more naive CD4+ T cells, fewer expanded clones and increased TCR diversity, suggesting age selection. Conclusive comparison of naive and antigen-experienced compartments was prevented by the profiling of bulk unsorted PBMCs. Observed TCR beta diversity correlated strongly with the percentage of naive T cells measured by flow cytometry. Total diversity estimates from one million sequenced T cells were considered lower bounds and underestimates. Because the CMV infection status of the donors was unknown, age-related changes in expanded clonotypes may potentially have been confounded. As age increased, observed TCR beta diversity per million T cells dropped in a roughly linear way, and a significant reduction was already evident by age about 40.

Note on this clonotype: Its antigen is still unknown. One base away there is no much larger clone; base qualities are not given.

The library was obtained by 5' RACE. The instrument given in TCRdb is Illumina HiSeq 2500. A second PCR of about 7 to 12 cycles was performed with a sample-barcoded 5' primer and a J-beta primer mix. Each TCR beta cDNA molecule received a unique molecular identifier from a template-switch 5' adaptor carrying 12 random nucleotides. At least 2.5 million CDR3-containing paired-end reads were obtained from each sample. First-strand cDNA was synthesized from all RNA with the Mint cDNA synthesis kit, primed by a TRBC-specific oligonucleotide. Following uracil-DNA glycosylase treatment, a first 18-cycle PCR with universal primers M1SS and BC2_uni_R was performed on all cDNA. As for the authors' bioinformatics: Each sample was normalized by randomly selecting 1 million high-quality reads, each carrying a distinct molecular identifier. Reads sharing molecular identifiers were discarded rather than binned into consensus sequences. MiTCR, set to a Q25 quality threshold and the strictest error-elimination algorithm, was used for CDR3 identification, clonotype clustering and error correction. A nonparametric unseen species model with Euler transformation was used to estimate a lower bound on total TCR beta diversity. TCRdb reprocessed the public reads (quality trimming at Q25 with fastp, clone calling with MiXCR) and kept in-frame beta chains. Every distinct CDR3 protein forms one entry, paired with its most common genes and DNA. V and J calls and clone size were set by TCRdb, not the authors. Across this sample there are fewer than 900,000 distinct CDR3 sequences, with approximately 49% seen only once. The leading ten clones occupy 30% to 35% of the sample.

The CDR3 covers 17 residues, taking in both the cysteine and the phenylalanine. The only DNA kept is the CDR3, 51 bases in frame from the first base. Relative to germline, V is missing 1 base and J is missing 7 bases, with 10 bases of the junction outside any gene match. Reading the germline V gene gives CDR1 SGHRS and CDR2 YFSETQ. The donors were a few dozen Caucasian individuals from Russia, aged roughly 6 to 100 years, who were systemically healthy. Approximately 9.7 milliliters of peripheral blood were drawn from each donor into EDTA-treated Vacutainer tubes. Ficoll-Paque density-gradient centrifugation was used to isolate PBMCs, with at least 6 million obtained per sample. Total RNA, at least 5 micrograms per sample, was extracted from PBMCs with Trizol reagent. The percentages of naive CD45RAhigh/CD27high T cells were determined by flow cytometry on a PBMC aliquot from every donor.

This clonotype was obtained from a woman in her fifties or sixties in good health. In this chain, TRBV5-1 is recombined with TRBJ2-7; 14 junctional bases match TRBD2. Source material: blood. The CDR3 corresponds to CASSLTAGLAGVNEQYF. In nucleotides, the sequence is TGCGCCAGCAGCTTGACCGCGGGACTAGCGGGAGTGAATGAGCAGTACTTC.